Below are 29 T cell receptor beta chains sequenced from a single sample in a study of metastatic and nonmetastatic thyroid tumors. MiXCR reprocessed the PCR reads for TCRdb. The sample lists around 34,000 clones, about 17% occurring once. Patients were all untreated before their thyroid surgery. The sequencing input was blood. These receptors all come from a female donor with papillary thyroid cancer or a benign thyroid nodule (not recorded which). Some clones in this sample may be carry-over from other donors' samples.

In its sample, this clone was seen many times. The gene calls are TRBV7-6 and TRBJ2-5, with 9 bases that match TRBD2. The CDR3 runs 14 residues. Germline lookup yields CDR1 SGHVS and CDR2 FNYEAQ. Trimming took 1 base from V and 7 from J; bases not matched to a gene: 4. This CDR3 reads CASSLGTSAATQYF. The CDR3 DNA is TGTGCCAGCAGCTTAGGGACTAGCGCCGCGACCCAGTACTTC.

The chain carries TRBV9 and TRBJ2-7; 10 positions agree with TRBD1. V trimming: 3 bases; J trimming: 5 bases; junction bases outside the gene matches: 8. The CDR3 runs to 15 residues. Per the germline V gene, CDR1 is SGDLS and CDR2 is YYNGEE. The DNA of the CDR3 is TGTGCCAGCAGCGCGGGAGGGACAGGGGTCCACGAGCAGTACTTC. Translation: CASSAGGTGVHEQYF. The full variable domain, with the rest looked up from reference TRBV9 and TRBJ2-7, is DSGVTQTPKHLITATGQRVTLRCSPRSGDLSVYWYQQSLDQGLQFLIQYYNGEERAKGNILERFSAQQFPDLHSELNLSSLELGDSALYFCASSAGGTGVHEQYFGPGTRLTVT.

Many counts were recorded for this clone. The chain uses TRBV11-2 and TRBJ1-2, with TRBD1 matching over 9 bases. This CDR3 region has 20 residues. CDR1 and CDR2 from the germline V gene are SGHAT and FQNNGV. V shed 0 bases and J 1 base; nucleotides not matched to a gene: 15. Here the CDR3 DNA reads TGTGCCAGCAGCTTAGATCCTGTTTTTTATGCGGGACAGGGTAACTATGGCTACACCTTC. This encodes CASSLDPVFYAGQGNYGYTF.

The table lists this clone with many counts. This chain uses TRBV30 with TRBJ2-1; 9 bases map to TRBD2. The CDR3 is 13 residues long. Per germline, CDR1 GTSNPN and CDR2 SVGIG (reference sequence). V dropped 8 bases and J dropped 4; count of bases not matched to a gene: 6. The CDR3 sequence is CAGSSGEYNEQFF. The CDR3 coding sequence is TGTGCCGGTTCTAGCGGGGAGTACAATGAGCAGTTCTTC.

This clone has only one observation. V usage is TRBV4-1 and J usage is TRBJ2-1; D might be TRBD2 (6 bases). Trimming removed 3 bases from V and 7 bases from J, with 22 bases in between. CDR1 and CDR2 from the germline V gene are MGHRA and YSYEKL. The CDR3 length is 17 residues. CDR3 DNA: TGCGCCAGCAGCCAGCTCAGGACTATCGGGAATGCGAATGAGCAGTTCTTC. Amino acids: CASSQLRTIGNANEQFF.

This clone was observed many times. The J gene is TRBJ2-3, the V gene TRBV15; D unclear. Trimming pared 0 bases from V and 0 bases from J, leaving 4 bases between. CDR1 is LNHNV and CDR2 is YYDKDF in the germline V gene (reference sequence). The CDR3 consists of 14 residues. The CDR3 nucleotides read TGTGCCACCAGCAGAGAGGTCAGCACAGATACGCAGTATTTT. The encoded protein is CATSREVSTDTQYF.

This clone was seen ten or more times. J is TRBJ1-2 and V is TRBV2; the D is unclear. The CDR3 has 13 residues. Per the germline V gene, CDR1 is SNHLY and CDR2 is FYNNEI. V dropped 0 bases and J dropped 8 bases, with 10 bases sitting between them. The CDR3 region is CASSEARIGGYTF. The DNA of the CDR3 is TGTGCCAGCAGTGAAGCCCGGATCGGGGGCTACACCTTC.

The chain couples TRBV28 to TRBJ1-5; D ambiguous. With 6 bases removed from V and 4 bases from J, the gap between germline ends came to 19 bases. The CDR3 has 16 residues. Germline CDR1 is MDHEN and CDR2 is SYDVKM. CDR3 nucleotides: TGTGCCAGCAGACGGGAGAAAGGGTTTAGAAATCAGCCCCAGCATTTT. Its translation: CASRREKGFRNQPQHF.

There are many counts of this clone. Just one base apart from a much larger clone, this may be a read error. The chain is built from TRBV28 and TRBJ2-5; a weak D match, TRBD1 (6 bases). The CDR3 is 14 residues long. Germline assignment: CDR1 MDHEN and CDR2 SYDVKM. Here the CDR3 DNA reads TGTGCCAGCAGTACAGGGTTCGAGGAGGAGACCCAGCACTTC. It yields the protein CASSTGFEEETQHF.

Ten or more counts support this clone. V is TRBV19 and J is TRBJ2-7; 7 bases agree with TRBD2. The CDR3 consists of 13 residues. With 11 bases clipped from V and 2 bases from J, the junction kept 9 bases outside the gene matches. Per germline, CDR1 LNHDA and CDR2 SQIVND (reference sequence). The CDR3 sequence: CASNQRGTYEQYF. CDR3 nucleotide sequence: TGTGCCTCAAACCAGCGGGGAACCTACGAGCAGTACTTC.

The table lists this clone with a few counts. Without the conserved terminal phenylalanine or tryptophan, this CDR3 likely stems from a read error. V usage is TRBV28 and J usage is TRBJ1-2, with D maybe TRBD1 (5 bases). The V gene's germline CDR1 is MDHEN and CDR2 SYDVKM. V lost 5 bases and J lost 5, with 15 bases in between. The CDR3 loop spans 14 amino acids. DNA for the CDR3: TGTGCCAGCAGTGTCTGGGGCGGCGGATATGGCTACACCTTA. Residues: CASSVWGGGYGYTL.

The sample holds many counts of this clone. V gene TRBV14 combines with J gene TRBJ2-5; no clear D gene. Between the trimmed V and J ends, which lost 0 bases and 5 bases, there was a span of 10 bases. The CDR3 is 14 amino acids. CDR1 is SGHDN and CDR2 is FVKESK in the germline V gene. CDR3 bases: TGTGCCAGCAGCCAAGAAATGATTACGGAGACCCAGTACTTC. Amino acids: CASSQEMITETQYF.

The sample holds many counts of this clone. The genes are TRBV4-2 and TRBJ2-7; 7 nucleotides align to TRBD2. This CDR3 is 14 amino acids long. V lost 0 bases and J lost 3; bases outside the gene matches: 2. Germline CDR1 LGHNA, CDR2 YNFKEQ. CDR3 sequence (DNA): TGTGCCAGCAGCCAAGATGGGGGGGGCTACGAGCAGTACTTC. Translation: CASSQDGGGYEQYF.

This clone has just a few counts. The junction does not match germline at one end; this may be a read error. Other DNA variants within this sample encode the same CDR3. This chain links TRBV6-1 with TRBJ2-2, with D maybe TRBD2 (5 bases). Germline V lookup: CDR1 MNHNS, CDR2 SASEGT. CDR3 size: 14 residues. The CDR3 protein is CASSRADPTGELFF. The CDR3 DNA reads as TGTGCCAGCAGTCGAGCGGACCCCACCGGTGAGCTCTTTTTT.

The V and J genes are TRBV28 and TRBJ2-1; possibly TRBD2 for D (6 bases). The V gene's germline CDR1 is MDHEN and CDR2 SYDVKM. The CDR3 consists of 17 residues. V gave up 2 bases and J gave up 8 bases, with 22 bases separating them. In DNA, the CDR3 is TGTGCCAGCAGTTTAGGTGTAGCGGATATACTTGGGGATGAGCAGTTCTTC. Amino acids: CASSLGVADILGDEQFF.

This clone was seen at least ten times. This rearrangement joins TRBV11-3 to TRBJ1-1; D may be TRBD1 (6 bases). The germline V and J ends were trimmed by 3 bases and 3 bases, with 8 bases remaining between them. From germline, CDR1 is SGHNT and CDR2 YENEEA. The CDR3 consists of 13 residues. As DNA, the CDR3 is TGTGCCAGCAGCTTGGAGGGGGACACTGAAGCTTTCTTT. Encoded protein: CASSLEGDTEAFF. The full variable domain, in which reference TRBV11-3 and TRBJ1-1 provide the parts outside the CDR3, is EAGVVQSPRYKIIEKKQPVAFWCNPISGHNTLYWYLQNLGQGPELLIRYENEEAVDDSQLPKDRFSAERLKGVDSTLKIQPAELGDSAVYLCASSLEGDTEAFFGQGTRLTVV.

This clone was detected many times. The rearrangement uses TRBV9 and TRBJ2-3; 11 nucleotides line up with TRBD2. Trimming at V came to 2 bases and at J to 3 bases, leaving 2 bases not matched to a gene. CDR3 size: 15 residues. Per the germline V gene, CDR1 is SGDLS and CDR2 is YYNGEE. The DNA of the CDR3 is TGTGCCAGCAGCGTCACTAGCGGGAGAACAGATACGCAGTATTTT. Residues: CASSVTSGRTDTQYF. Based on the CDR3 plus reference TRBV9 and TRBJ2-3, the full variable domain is DSGVTQTPKHLITATGQRVTLRCSPRSGDLSVYWYQQSLDQGLQFLIQYYNGEERAKGNILERFSAQQFPDLHSELNLSSLELGDSALYFCASSVTSGRTDTQYFGPGTRLTVL.

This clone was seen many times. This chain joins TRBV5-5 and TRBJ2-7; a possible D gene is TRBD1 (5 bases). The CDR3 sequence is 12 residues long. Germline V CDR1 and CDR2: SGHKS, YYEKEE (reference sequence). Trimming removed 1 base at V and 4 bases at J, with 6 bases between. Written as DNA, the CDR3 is TGTGCCAGCAGCTTGCAGGGTTACGAGCAGTACTTC. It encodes CASSLQGYEQYF.

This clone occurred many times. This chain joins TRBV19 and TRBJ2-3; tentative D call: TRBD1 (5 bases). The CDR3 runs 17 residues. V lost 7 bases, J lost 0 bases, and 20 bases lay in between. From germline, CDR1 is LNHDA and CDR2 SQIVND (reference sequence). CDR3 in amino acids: CASTPRGTLTSTDTQYF. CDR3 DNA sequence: TGTGCCAGTACTCCTAGGGGTACGCTCACGAGCACAGATACGCAGTATTTT.

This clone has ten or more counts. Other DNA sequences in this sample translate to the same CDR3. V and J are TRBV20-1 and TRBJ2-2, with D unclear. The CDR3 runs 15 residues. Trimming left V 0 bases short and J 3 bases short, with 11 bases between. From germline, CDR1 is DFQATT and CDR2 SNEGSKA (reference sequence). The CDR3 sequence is CSAREAPWDTGELFF. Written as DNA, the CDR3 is TGCAGTGCTAGAGAGGCCCCGTGGGACACCGGGGAGCTGTTTTTT.

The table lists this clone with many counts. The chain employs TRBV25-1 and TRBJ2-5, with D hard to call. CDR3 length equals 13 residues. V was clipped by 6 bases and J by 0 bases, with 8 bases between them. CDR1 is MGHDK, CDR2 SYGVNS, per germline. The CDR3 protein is CASRSPNQETQYF. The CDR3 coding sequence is TGTGCCAGCAGGAGTCCGAACCAAGAGACCCAGTACTTC. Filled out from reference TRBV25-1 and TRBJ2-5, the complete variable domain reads EADIYQTPRYLVIGTGKKITLECSQTMGHDKMYWYQQDPGMELHLIHYSYGVNSTEKGDLSSESTVSRIRTEHFPLTLESARPSHTSQYLCASRSPNQETQYFGPGTRLLVL.

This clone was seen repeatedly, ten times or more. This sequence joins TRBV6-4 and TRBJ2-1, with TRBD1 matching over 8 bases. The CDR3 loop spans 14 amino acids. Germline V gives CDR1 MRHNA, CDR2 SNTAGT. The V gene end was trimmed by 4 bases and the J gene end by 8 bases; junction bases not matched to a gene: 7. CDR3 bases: TGTGCCAGCAGTGTCGGGACAGGAGGGGATGAGCAGTTCTTC. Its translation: CASSVGTGGDEQFF.

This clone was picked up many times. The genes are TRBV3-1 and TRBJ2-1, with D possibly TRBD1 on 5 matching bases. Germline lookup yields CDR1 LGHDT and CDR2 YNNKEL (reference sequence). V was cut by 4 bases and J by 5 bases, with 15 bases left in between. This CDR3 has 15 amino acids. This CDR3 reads CASSPLGAVDNEQFF. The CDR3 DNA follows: TGTGCCAGCAGCCCCCTTGGGGCAGTAGACAATGAGCAGTTCTTC.

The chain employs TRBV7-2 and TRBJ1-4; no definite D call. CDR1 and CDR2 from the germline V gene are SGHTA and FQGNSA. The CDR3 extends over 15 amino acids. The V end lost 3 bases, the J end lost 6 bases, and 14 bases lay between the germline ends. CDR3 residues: CASSFKRATDEKLFF. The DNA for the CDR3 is TGTGCCAGCAGCTTTAAGAGGGCCACGGATGAAAAACTGTTTTTT.

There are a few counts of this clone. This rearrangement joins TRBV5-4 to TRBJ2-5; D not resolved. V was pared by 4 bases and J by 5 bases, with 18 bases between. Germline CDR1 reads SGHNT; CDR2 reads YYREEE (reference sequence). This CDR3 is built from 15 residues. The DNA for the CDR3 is TGTGCCAGCAGCATAGATTTGCGGTTAGGGGAGACCCAGTACTTC. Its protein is CASSIDLRLGETQYF.

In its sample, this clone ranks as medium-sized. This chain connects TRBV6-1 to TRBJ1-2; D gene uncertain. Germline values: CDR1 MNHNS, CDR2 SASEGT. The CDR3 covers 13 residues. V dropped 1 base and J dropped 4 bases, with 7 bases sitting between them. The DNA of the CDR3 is TGTGCCAGCAGTGAAGGGGAAACCTATGGCTACACCTTC. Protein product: CASSEGETYGYTF.

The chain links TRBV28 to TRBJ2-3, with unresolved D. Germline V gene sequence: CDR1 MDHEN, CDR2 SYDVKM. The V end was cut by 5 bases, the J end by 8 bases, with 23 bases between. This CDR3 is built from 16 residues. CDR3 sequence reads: CASSQTGDPPRGTQYF. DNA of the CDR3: TGTGCCAGCAGTCAGACTGGTGATCCCCCCAGAGGTACGCAGTATTTT. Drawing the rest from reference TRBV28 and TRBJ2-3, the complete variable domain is DVKVTQSSRYLVKRTGEKVFLECVQDMDHENMFWYRQDPGLGLRLIYFSYDVKMKEKGDIPEGYSVSREKKERFSLILESASTNQTSMYLCASSQTGDPPRGTQYFGPGTRLTVL.

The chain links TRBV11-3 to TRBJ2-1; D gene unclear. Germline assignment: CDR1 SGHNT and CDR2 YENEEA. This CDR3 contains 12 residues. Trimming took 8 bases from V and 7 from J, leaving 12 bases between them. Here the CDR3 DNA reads TGTGCCAGCGGATTATGGCTGAATGAGCAGTTCTTC. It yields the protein CASGLWLNEQFF. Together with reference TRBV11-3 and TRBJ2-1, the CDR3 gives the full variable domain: EAGVVQSPRYKIIEKKQPVAFWCNPISGHNTLYWYLQNLGQGPELLIRYENEEAVDDSQLPKDRFSAERLKGVDSTLKIQPAELGDSAVYLCASGLWLNEQFFGPGTRLTVL.

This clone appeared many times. The CDR3 region has the DNA TGTGCCAGCAGCCAAGATTGGGACAGCTCCTACGAGCAGTACTTC. This sequence encodes CASSQDWDSSYEQYF. This chain links TRBV4-2 with TRBJ2-7, with 7 bases lining up with TRBD1. The CDR3 is 15 amino acids. From germline, CDR1 is LGHNA and CDR2 YNFKEQ. Losses at the gene ends were 0 bases for V and 0 bases for J; bases not matched to a gene: 2.